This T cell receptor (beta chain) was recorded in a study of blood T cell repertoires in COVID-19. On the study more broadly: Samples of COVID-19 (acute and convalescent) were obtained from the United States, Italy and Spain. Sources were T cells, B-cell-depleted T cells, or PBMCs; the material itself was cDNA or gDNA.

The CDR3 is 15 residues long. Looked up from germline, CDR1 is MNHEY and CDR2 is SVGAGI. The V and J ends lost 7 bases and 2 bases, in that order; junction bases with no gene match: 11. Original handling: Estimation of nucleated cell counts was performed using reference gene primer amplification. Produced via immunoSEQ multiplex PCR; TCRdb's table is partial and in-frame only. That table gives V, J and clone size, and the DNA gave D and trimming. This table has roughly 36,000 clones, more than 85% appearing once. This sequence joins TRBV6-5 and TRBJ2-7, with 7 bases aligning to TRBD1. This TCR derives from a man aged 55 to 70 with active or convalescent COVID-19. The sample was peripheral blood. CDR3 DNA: TGTGCCAGCACCCCGGACAGGAGAGGAACCTACGAGCAGTACTTC. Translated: CASTPDRRGTYEQYF.